The 19 T cell receptor beta chains below were found in one sample sequenced in a study of blood T cell repertoires in COVID-19. The repertoire was sequenced with immunoSEQ multiplex PCR; TCRdb's copy has only in-frame clones and lacks some. Seen here are 90,000 or so clones, 70% to 90% observed once, and the top ten hold about 18%. The sample was peripheral blood. The source of these receptors is a human donor in a cohort sampled during active COVID-19.

This clone was counted once. This chain joins TRBV11-2 and TRBJ1-2, with D tentatively TRBD1 (5 bases). V was clipped by 2 bases and J by 7 bases, with 14 bases between them. Per germline, CDR1 SGHAT and CDR2 FQNNGV. The CDR3 consists of 14 residues. CDR3 sequence: CASSLPLGRAGYTF. The CDR3 DNA reads as TGTGCCAGCAGCTTACCTTTGGGGCGAGCTGGCTACACCTTC.

V gene TRBV13 combines with J gene TRBJ2-7; weak D call: TRBD2 (6 bases). The germline V gene has CDR1 PRHDT and CDR2 FYEKMQ (reference sequence). V lost 0 bases to trimming and J lost 3 bases, with 9 bases between them. The CDR3 runs 14 residues. The CDR3 nucleotides read TGTGCCAGCAGCTTAGGACAGGAGGGCTACGAGCAGTACTTC. It specifies CASSLGQEGYEQYF.

The genes are TRBV6-2 or TRBV6-3 and TRBJ1-5; D is uncertain. Trimming stripped 5 bases from V and 4 bases from J, with 9 bases between. Germline CDR1 MNHEY, CDR2 SVGEGT. The CDR3 has 13 residues. Here the CDR3 reads CASSGGGNQPQHF. The CDR3 DNA follows: TGTGCCAGCAGTGGAGGAGGAAATCAGCCCCAGCATTTT.

The chain carries TRBV7-2 and TRBJ2-7; 7 nucleotides match TRBD1. V lost 6 bases and J lost 4; bases outside the gene matches: 9. The CDR3 loop spans 14 amino acids. The germline V gene has CDR1 SGHTA and CDR2 FQGNSA. In DNA, the CDR3 is TGTGCCAGCAGTAGACAGGGTCTAATTTACGAGCAGTACTTC. Translating gives CASSRQGLIYEQYF.

For this clone: The sample carries other DNA sequences with the same CDR3. The rearrangement links TRBV5-1 to TRBJ2-1, with 9 bases aligning to TRBD1. The CDR3 totals 16 residues. Trimming cost V 4 bases and J 7 bases; bases outside gene matches: 12. CDR1 and CDR2 from the germline V gene are SGHRS and YFSETQ. The CDR3 spells CASSVSGTGIFNEQFF. Written as DNA, the CDR3 is TGCGCCAGCAGCGTCTCCGGGACAGGGATTTTTAATGAGCAGTTCTTC.

The chain is built from TRBV19 and TRBJ1-6; 9 positions agree with TRBD1. This CDR3 has 13 amino acids. J gave up 6 bases and V 9 bases, and 3 bases lay outside the gene matches. Germline CDR1 is LNHDA and CDR2 is SQIVND (reference sequence). The CDR3 here is CASGQGFNSPLHF. CDR3 in DNA: TGTGCCAGCGGACAGGGGTTTAATTCACCCCTCCACTTT.

The rearrangement links TRBV3-1 (or the pseudogene TRBV3-2) to TRBJ1-1, with D maybe TRBD1 (5 bases). Germline loops: CDR1 LGHDT, CDR2 YNNKEL (reference sequence). V was cut by 4 bases and J by 11 bases, with 14 bases left in between. The CDR3 contains 12 residues. The CDR3 reads CASSLGGRWAFF. The CDR3 nucleotides are TGTGCCAGCAGCCTCGGGGGACGATGGGCTTTCTTT.

This chain uses TRBV2 with TRBJ1-4, with 10 bases lining up with TRBD1. After removal of 7 bases from V and 5 bases from J, the junction contained 4 bases not matched to a gene. The CDR3 has 14 residues. Germline V gene data show CDR1 as SNHLY and CDR2 as FYNNEI. The CDR3 sequence: CASNRDRGNEKLFF. CDR3 coding DNA: TGTGCCAGCAATCGGGACAGGGGAAATGAAAAACTGTTTTTT. Together with reference TRBV2 and TRBJ1-4, the CDR3 gives the full variable domain: EPEVTQTPSHQVTQMGQEVILRCVPISNHLYFYWYRQILGQKVEFLVSFYNNEISEKSEIFDDQFSVERPDGSNFTLKIRSTKLEDSAMYFCASNRDRGNEKLFFGSGTQLSVL.

This chain joins TRBV28 and TRBJ2-3; D remains unclear. V lost 5 bases and J 1 base, leaving 10 bases between the germline ends. This CDR3 region has 14 residues. The germline gives CDR1 MDHEN, CDR2 SYDVKM. CDR3 amino acids: CASSGRSRTDTQYF. In DNA form, the CDR3 reads TGTGCCAGCAGTGGCCGGAGTCGCACAGATACGCAGTATTTT.

The chain carries TRBV2 and TRBJ1-5; D remains unclear. The CDR3 covers 19 residues. V shed 5 bases and J shed 0 bases, with 23 bases lying between them. Germline-derived CDR1 and CDR2 are SNHLY and FYNNEI. The CDR3 reads CASSLFRASAPRSNQPQHF. The CDR3, as DNA: TGTGCCAGCAGTCTCTTTCGTGCGTCTGCCCCCCGTAGCAATCAGCCCCAGCATTTT.

J is TRBJ2-4 and V is TRBV3-1 (or the pseudogene TRBV3-2); D is unclear. V dropped 4 bases and J dropped 0 bases, with 13 bases sitting between them. Germline V gives CDR1 LGHDT, CDR2 YNNKEL (reference sequence). This CDR3 has 16 residues. This CDR3 is CASSPTPSTAKNIQYF. CDR3 nucleotides: TGTGCCAGCAGCCCCACTCCCTCCACAGCCAAAAACATTCAGTACTTC.

The chain joins TRBV5-1 to TRBJ1-2; 9 bases are a match to TRBD1. The V and J ends lost 0 bases and 8 bases, in that order; junction bases with no gene match: 11. CDR1 and CDR2 from the germline V gene are SGHRS and YFSETQ. This CDR3 region has 16 residues. CDR3 in DNA: TGCGCCAGCAGCTTGGACACTACAGGGGGCCGAGGAGGCTACACCTTC. Its translation is CASSLDTTGGRGGYTF.

The chain recombines TRBV11-2 with TRBJ1-2; a weak D match, TRBD1 (6 bases). Germline V gene sequence: CDR1 SGHAT, CDR2 FQNNGV. The CDR3 consists of 15 residues. V was cut by 5 bases and J by 0 bases, with 13 bases left in between. CDR3 DNA sequence: TGTGCCAGCAGCCTAGCGGGGACATCTAACTATGGCTACACCTTC. It translates to CASSLAGTSNYGYTF.

The V gene is TRBV7-9, the J gene TRBJ1-2; 7 bases align to TRBD1. This CDR3 contains 15 residues. V dropped 5 bases and J dropped 4; count of bases not matched to a gene: 10. The V gene's germline CDR1 is SEHNR and CDR2 FQNEAQ (reference sequence). The DNA of the CDR3 is TGTGCCAGCAGCGACGAGGGGGCTCCGTCCTATGGCTACACCTTC. This gives the protein CASSDEGAPSYGYTF.

This chain uses TRBV7-6 with TRBJ2-4, with TRBD1 matching 10 bases. Germline lookup yields CDR1 SGHVS and CDR2 FNYEAQ. The CDR3 is made up of 16 amino acids. With 1 base clipped from V and 13 bases from J, the junction kept 13 bases outside the gene matches. CDR3 loop: CASSLGQGAFMSRQYF. Here the CDR3 DNA reads TGTGCCAGCAGCTTAGGACAGGGGGCGTTTATGTCGCGGCAGTACTTC.

The chain recombines TRBV15 with TRBJ2-1, with D tentatively TRBD2 (6 bases). This CDR3 is 15 amino acids long. Germline-derived CDR1 and CDR2 are LNHNV and YYDKDF (reference sequence). Trimming left V 5 bases short and J 3 bases short, with 14 bases between. The CDR3 here is CATSGGLLVYNEQFF. CDR3 bases: TGTGCCACCAGCGGGGGACTGCTCGTCTACAATGAGCAGTTCTTC.

This chain uses TRBV6-5 with TRBJ1-6; the match to TRBD1 covers 9 bases. CDR3 length: 14 residues. With V trimmed by 7 bases and J by 6 bases, 4 bases remained unmatched. Per germline, CDR1 MNHEY and CDR2 SVGAGI. The CDR3: CASNRGRLNSPLHF. The DNA of the CDR3 is TGTGCCAGCAACAGGGGGCGCCTTAATTCACCCCTCCACTTT.

The chain is built from TRBV4-1 and TRBJ2-1; no clear D gene. With 7 bases removed from V and 3 bases from J, the gap between germline ends came to 16 bases. There are 15 residues in the CDR3. CDR1 MGHRA and CDR2 YSYEKL come from the germline V gene. The CDR3: CASTLRSPSYNEQFF. The CDR3 nucleotides read TGCGCCAGCACTCTACGGAGCCCGAGCTACAATGAGCAGTTCTTC.

This clone was observed a handful of times. The chain recombines TRBV19 with TRBJ1-6; 9 bases line up with TRBD1. Trimming took 8 bases from V and 6 from J; bases not matched to a gene: 2. The CDR3 has 13 amino acids. The germline V gene encodes CDR1 LNHDA and CDR2 SQIVND (reference sequence). The CDR3 DNA follows: TGTGCCAGTGGGACAGGGACTAATTCACCCCTCCACTTT. This encodes CASGTGTNSPLHF.